Below are 3 T cell receptor beta chains sequenced from a single sample in a study of T cells after yellow fever vaccination. TCRdb ran MiXCR on the 5' RACE reads and lists one entry per CDR3 protein. The table shows hundreds of thousands of distinct CDR3 sequences, with around 12% occurring only once. Here the sequenced sample was CD4+ T cells sorted from PBMCs, taken 15 days after the yellow fever booster vaccination. The origin of the receptors is a man younger than 30 who received the YFV17D yellow fever vaccine.

V and J are TRBV6-1 and TRBJ1-1; no reliable D call. Germline-derived CDR1 and CDR2 are MNHNS and SASEGT. Trimming shortened V by 4 bases and J by 2 bases, and 11 bases separated the two germline ends. The CDR3 contains 14 residues. The CDR3 sequence: CASSVNGGNTEAFF. CDR3 sequence (DNA): TGTGCCAGCAGTGTAAACGGAGGAAACACTGAAGCTTTCTTT.

This clonotype was seen repeatedly, ten times or more. This rearrangement joins TRBV7-2 to TRBJ2-5; tentative D call: TRBD2 (6 bases). V lost 5 bases to trimming and J lost 1 base, with 14 bases between them. The germline V gene encodes CDR1 SGHTA and CDR2 FQGNSA. The CDR3 covers 15 residues. The CDR3 spells CASSRGAGTQETQYF. The CDR3 coding sequence is TGTGCCAGCAGCCGGGGCGCGGGGACCCAAGAGACCCAGTACTTC. The complete variable domain, with remaining parts taken from reference TRBV7-2 and TRBJ2-5, reads GAGVSQSPSNKVTEKGKDVELRCDPISGHTALYWYRQSLGQGLEFLIYFQGNSAPDKSGLPSDRFSAERTGGSVSTLTIQRTQQEDSAVYLCASSRGAGTQETQYFGPGTRLLVL.

This rearrangement joins TRBV28 to TRBJ2-5; the D is unclear. V dropped 5 bases and J dropped 7 bases, with 11 bases sitting between them. The CDR3 contains 12 residues. Germline CDR1 is MDHEN and CDR2 is SYDVKM. Here the CDR3 DNA reads TGTGCCAGCAGTCCGCCTTGGGGGACCCAGTACTTC. Translation: CASSPPWGTQYF. Using reference TRBV28 and TRBJ2-5 for the parts outside the CDR3, the full variable domain is DVKVTQSSRYLVKRTGEKVFLECVQDMDHENMFWYRQDPGLGLRLIYFSYDVKMKEKGDIPEGYSVSREKKERFSLILESASTNQTSMYLCASSPPWGTQYFGPGTRLLVL.